This T cell receptor beta chain was documented in a study of technical replicates of blood from a few donors. The CDR3 sequence is 14 residues long. CDR1 is SGHTA and CDR2 is FQGNSA in the germline V gene. V shed 1 base and J shed 3 bases, with 9 bases lying between them. Here immunoSEQ multiplex PCR was the method, and the copy in TCRdb shows in-frame clones only, minus some. There are 65,000 to 70,000 clones in the sample; around 90% occur only once, and 4.6% lies in the top ten. The chain has TRBV7-2 and TRBJ1-2; possibly TRBD1 for D (5 bases). This sequence was found in a human donor in good health. Some clones in this sample may be carry-over from other donors' samples. Material: PBMCs. The CDR3 sequence: CASSLDGGDYGYTF. DNA of the CDR3: TGTGCCAGCAGCTTAGACGGAGGGGACTATGGCTACACCTTC.